Each of the 7 T cell receptor beta chains below was sequenced from the same sample in a study of blood T cell repertoires in COVID-19. Sequencing used immunoSEQ multiplex PCR; TCRdb keeps in-frame clones, though not all of them. The data hold under 200,000 clones, with over 80% observed a single time. Sequencing input: peripheral blood. Source of these receptors: a woman aged 40 to 50 with acute or convalescent COVID-19.

V gene TRBV27 combines with J gene TRBJ2-5; D gene uncertain. The CDR3 sequence is 13 residues long. Germline CDR1 and CDR2: MNHEY and SMNVEV (reference sequence). Trimming removed 2 bases from V and 2 bases from J, with 6 bases in between. Written as DNA, the CDR3 is TGTGCCAGCAGTTTAGTCGGGCAAGAGACCCAGTACTTC. Encoded protein: CASSLVGQETQYF.

This rearrangement joins TRBV28 to TRBJ1-6; D is undetermined. Between the trimmed V and J ends, which lost 3 bases and 0 bases, there was a span of 9 bases. CDR1 and CDR2 from the germline V gene are MDHEN and SYDVKM. The CDR3 covers 16 residues. The CDR3 DNA is TGTGCCAGCAGTTTCCTCACTGGCTCCTATAATTCACCCCTCCACTTT. Its translation: CASSFLTGSYNSPLHF.

This rearrangement joins TRBV7-8 to TRBJ2-5, with 12 bases lining up with TRBD2. The V gene end was trimmed by 0 bases and the J gene end by 2 bases; junction bases not matched to a gene: 13. The CDR3 runs to 20 residues. In germline, CDR1 is SGHVS, CDR2 FQNEAQ. The CDR3 DNA sequence: TGTGCCAGCAGCTTAGCCCCAGCAGCACTAGCGGGAGGCCGGCAAGAGACCCAGTACTTC. Translating it yields CASSLAPAALAGGRQETQYF.

The chain couples TRBV19 to TRBJ1-2; 9 bases are shared with TRBD1. CDR3 length equals 15 residues. CDR1 and CDR2 from the germline V gene are LNHDA and SQIVND (reference sequence). V shed 4 bases, J shed 5 bases, and the junction held 8 bases outside the gene matches. The CDR3 region has the DNA TGTGCCAGTAGTACGAAACCGGGACAGGGTTATGGCTACACCTTC. The encoded protein is CASSTKPGQGYGYTF.

This clone has a single count. The chain has TRBV6-4 and TRBJ1-1; D is uncertain. V lost 2 bases, J lost 4 bases, and 8 bases lay in between. Germline lookup yields CDR1 MRHNA and CDR2 SNTAGT. The CDR3 consists of 13 residues. The CDR3, as DNA: TGTGCCAGCAGTGACCAAGGGAGCACTGAAGCTTTCTTT. Amino acids: CASSDQGSTEAFF.

This clone has just a few counts. The CDR3 sequence is CASSLEGRGQSPLHF. DNA for the CDR3: TGCGCCAGCAGCTTGGAAGGCAGGGGGCAATCACCCCTCCACTTT. The J gene is TRBJ1-6, the V gene TRBV5-1; 8 nucleotides match TRBD1. This CDR3 contains 15 residues. From germline, CDR1 is SGHRS and CDR2 YFSETQ. V was pared by 0 bases and J by 10 bases, with 6 bases of the junction left unmatched.

The V and J genes are TRBV28 and TRBJ1-5, with 7 nucleotides matching TRBD1. The CDR3 is made up of 15 amino acids. The V gene end was trimmed by 3 bases and the J gene end by 7 bases; junction bases not matched to a gene: 9. Germline V gene lookup returns CDR1 MDHEN and CDR2 SYDVKM. The CDR3 DNA reads TGTGCCAGCAGTTTGGAACAGGGGTTACAGCAGCCCCAGCATTTT. Amino acid sequence: CASSLEQGLQQPQHF.